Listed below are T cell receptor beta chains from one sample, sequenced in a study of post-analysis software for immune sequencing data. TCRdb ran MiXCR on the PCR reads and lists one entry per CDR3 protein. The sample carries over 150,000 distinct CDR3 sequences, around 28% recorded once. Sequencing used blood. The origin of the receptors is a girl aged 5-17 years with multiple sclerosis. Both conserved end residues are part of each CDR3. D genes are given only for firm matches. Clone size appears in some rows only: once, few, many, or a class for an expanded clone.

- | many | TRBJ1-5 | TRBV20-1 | TGCAGTGCTAGAGATCCCGGAGAGTATAGCAATCAGCCCCAGCATTTT | CSARDPGEYSNQPQHF
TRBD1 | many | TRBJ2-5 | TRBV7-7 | TGTGCCAGCAGCGCGGACAGGGAGGTCCAGTACTTC | CASSADREVQYF
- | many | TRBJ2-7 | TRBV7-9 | TGTGCCAGCAGCTTACCCGACAAAGTCTCCTACGAGCAGTACTTC | CASSLPDKVSYEQYF
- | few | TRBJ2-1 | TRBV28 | TGTGCCAGCAGTTTAAATGAGGGTGGGTCCTACAATGAGCAGTTCTTC | CASSLNEGGSYNEQFF
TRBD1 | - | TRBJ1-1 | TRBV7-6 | TGTGCCAGCAGCTCCACCTCACAGGGGTCGGGGTTGAACACTGAAGCTTTCTTT | CASSSTSQGSGLNTEAFF
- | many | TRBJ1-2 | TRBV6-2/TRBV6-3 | TGTGCCAGCAGTTACCTTGAAAGGGGTAATTATGGCTACACCTTC | CASSYLERGNYGYTF
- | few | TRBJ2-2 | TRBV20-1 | TGCGGGGTACGACCGCCCGGGGAGCTGTTTTTT | CGVRPPGELFF
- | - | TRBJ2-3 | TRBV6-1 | TGTGCCAGCGACGAATCAGATACGCAGTATTTT | CASDESDTQYF
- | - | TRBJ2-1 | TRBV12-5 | TGTGCTAGGGGTTGTTTGTACAATGAGCAGTTCTTC | CARGCLYNEQFF
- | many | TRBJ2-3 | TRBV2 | TGTGCCAGCAGGAGGGGGGCGGGGAGCACAGATACGCAGTATTTT | CASRRGAGSTDTQYF
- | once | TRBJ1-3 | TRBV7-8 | TGTGCCAGCAGCCGGACTTGGGGAAGCACCATATATTTT | CASSRTWGSTIYF
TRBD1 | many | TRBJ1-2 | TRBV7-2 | TGTGCCAGCAGTCCTGACAGGGGATATGGCTACACCTTC | CASSPDRGYGYTF